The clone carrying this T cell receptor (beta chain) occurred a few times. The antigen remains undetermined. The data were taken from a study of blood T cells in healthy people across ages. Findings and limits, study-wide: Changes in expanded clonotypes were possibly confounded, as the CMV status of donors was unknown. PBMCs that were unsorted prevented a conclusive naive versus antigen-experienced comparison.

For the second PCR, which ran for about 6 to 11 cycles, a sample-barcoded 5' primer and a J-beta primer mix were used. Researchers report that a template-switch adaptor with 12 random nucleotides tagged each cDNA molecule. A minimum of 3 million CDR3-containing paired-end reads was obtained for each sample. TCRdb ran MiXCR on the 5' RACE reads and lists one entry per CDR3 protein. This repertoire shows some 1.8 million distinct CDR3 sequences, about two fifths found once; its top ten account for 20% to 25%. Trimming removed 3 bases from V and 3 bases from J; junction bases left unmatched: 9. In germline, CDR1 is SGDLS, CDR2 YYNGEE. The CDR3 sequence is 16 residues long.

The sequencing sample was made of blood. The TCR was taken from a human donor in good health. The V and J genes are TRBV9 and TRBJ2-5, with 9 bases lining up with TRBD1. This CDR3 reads CASSAETGGWEETQYF. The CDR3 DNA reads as TGTGCCAGCAGCGCCGAAACAGGGGGCTGGGAAGAGACCCAGTACTTC.